What follows are 18 T cell receptor beta chains derived from one specimen sequenced in a study of T cells expressing NK-cell markers. TCRdb re-called the 5' RACE reads and gives one entry per CDR3 protein, without DNA. This sample lists over 150,000 distinct CDR3 sequences; its ten largest clones have 20% to 25%. Specimen: blood T cells: a sorted CD56 or NKG2C T cell subset, CD4+ or CD8+ T cells, or bulk PBMC T cells (not recorded which). These receptors were obtained from a man aged 18-75 years in good health.

The chain links TRBV4-1 to TRBJ2-5; TCRdb returns TRBD2, unconfirmable since there is no DNA. This CDR3 has 19 residues. Germline V gene sequence: CDR1 MGHRA, CDR2 YSYEKL. CDR3 amino acids: CASSHDRLAAQPYQETQYF.

The rearrangement joins TRBV11-1 to TRBJ1-2. The CDR3 consists of 14 residues. Germline V gives CDR1 SGHAT, CDR2 FQDESV (reference sequence). The CDR3 region is CASSLRRGDYGYTF.

V gene TRBV18 combines with J gene TRBJ1-1; TCRdb names TRBD1, which stays unverified in the absence of DNA. This CDR3 contains 16 residues. Germline V CDR1 and CDR2: KGHSH, LQKENI. The CDR3 here is CASSPDRGPGVTEAFF.

The J gene is TRBJ1-3, the V gene TRBV6-6. Germline V gives CDR1 MNHNY, CDR2 SVGAGI (reference sequence). There are 11 residues in the CDR3. CDR3 loop: CASSYGGVWYF.

The V gene is TRBV15, the J gene TRBJ2-7; TCRdb's D call of TRBD1 is untestable without DNA. CDR1 is LNHNV, CDR2 YYDKDF, per germline (reference sequence). This CDR3 comprises 13 residues. This CDR3 reads CATSPDRGHEQYF.

V gene TRBV7-9 combines with J gene TRBJ2-2; with no DNA, the TCRdb D assignment of TRBD1 cannot be verified. Germline CDR1 SEHNR, CDR2 FQNEAQ (reference sequence). CDR3 length: 16 residues. CDR3 in amino acids: CASRIAGGPDTGELFF. The entire variable domain, with the rest obtained from reference TRBV7-9 and TRBJ2-2, is as follows: DTGVSQNPRHKITKRGQNVTFRCDPISEHNRLYWYRQTLGQGPEFLTYFQNEAQLEKSRLLSDRFSAERPKGSFSTLEIQRTEQGDSAMYLCASRIAGGPDTGELFFGEGSRLTVL.

This chain links TRBV9 with TRBJ1-6. Per the germline V gene, CDR1 is SGDLS and CDR2 is YYNGEE. There are 17 residues in the CDR3. The CDR3 here is CASSVRQAPSYNSPLHF.

CDR3: CASSQEGLSGANVLTF. V usage is TRBV4-1 and J usage is TRBJ2-6; the TRBD2 assignment by TCRdb is unverifiable without DNA. The germline CDR1 and CDR2 sequences are MGHRA and YSYEKL. The length of the CDR3 is 16 residues.

V is TRBV13 and J is TRBJ2-2; TCRdb picks TRBD1, but there is no DNA to check that call. Germline values: CDR1 PRHDT, CDR2 FYEKMQ (reference sequence). CDR3 size: 15 residues. This CDR3 is CASSMPGQGTGELFF.

This rearrangement joins TRBV12-3 or TRBV12-4 to TRBJ1-1. The CDR3 sequence is 14 residues long. The CDR3: CASTVRASGAEAFF.

The gene calls are TRBV4-2 and TRBJ2-2; TCRdb reports TRBD2, a call that lacks DNA to check it against. Germline V gives CDR1 LGHNA, CDR2 YNFKEQ. The CDR3 loop spans 21 amino acids. The CDR3 loop reads CASSPHLGTSGGLTNTGELFF.

The rearrangement uses TRBV11-2 and TRBJ2-2; the D gene TCRdb calls, TRBD2, cannot be checked with no DNA. CDR3 length equals 14 residues. The germline gives CDR1 SGHAT, CDR2 FQNNGV. CDR3: CASSWAPSPGELFF.

This chain links TRBV12-3 or TRBV12-4 with TRBJ1-1. The length of the CDR3 is 13 residues. Here the CDR3 reads CASSPTHGTEAFF.

The chain couples TRBV5-6 to TRBJ2-7; TCRdb proposes TRBD1, but this gene call is untestable without DNA. Germline V gene sequence: CDR1 SGHDT, CDR2 YYEEEE. The CDR3 is 16 amino acids. Here the CDR3 reads CASSPRTGQGIDEQYF.

The CDR3 loop is CASSQPKAKGRTEAFF. The V gene is TRBV3-1, the J gene TRBJ1-1. The CDR3 sequence is 16 residues long. Germline-derived CDR1 and CDR2 are LGHDT and YNNKEL (reference sequence).

The rearrangement uses TRBV5-1 and TRBJ2-1; no DNA is available, so the TRBD1 call from TCRdb remains unchecked. This CDR3 comprises 19 residues. Looked up from germline, CDR1 is SGHRS and CDR2 is YFSETQ. The CDR3 loop is CASSPSGQGQTYSYNEQFF. The whole variable domain, filled in from reference TRBV5-1 and TRBJ2-1, reads KAGVTQTPRYLIKTRGQQVTLSCSPISGHRSVSWYQQTPGQGLQFLFEYFSETQRNKGNFPGRFSGRQFSNSRSEMNVSTLELGDSALYLCASSPSGQGQTYSYNEQFFGPGTRLTVL.

V gene TRBV28 combines with J gene TRBJ2-2; the D call of TRBD2 rests on TCRdb alone, since no DNA is present to check it. The germline V gene has CDR1 MDHEN and CDR2 SYDVKM. CDR3 length: 13 residues. CDR3 sequence: CASTPWASGELFF.

The V call is TRBV6-2 or TRBV6-3, the J call TRBJ2-5; TCRdb indicates TRBD1, and absent DNA this call remains unverified. Germline V gene sequence: CDR1 MNHEY, CDR2 SVGEGT. The CDR3 spans 14 residues. CDR3 protein: CASSYTGGGETQYF.